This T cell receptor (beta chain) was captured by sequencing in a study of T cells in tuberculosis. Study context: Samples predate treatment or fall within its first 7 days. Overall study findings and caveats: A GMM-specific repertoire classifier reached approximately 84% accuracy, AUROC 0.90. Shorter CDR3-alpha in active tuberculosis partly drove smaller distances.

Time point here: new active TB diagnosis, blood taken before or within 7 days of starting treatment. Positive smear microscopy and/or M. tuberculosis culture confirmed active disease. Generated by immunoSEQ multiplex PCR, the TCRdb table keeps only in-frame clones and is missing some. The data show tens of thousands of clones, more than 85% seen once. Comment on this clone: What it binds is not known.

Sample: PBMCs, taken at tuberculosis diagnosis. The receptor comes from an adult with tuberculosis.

The CDR3 nucleotides are TGTGCCTGGAGTGTGGGGGCGAAGACTAATGAAAAACTGTTTTTT. This encodes CAWSVGAKTNEKLFF. The chain uses TRBV30 and TRBJ1-4; perhaps TRBD1 as D (6 bases). Trimming shortened V by 0 bases and J by 2 bases, and 10 bases separated the two germline ends. This CDR3 region has 15 residues. In germline, CDR1 is GTSNPN, CDR2 SVGIG (reference sequence).